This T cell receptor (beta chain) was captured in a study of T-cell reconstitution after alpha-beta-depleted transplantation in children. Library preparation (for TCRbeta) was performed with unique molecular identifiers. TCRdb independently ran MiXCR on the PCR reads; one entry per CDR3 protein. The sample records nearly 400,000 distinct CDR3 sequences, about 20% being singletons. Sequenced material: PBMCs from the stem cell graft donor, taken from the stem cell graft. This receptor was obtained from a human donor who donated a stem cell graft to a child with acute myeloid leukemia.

CDR3 residues: CAISEGGVGNNEQFF. As DNA, the CDR3 is TGTGCCATCAGTGAAGGGGGGGTCGGGAACAATGAGCAGTTCTTC. This rearrangement joins TRBV10-3 to TRBJ2-1; a possible D gene is TRBD2 (7 bases). Germline V gene sequence: CDR1 ENHRY, CDR2 SYGVKD. Trimming took off 3 bases at V and 5 bases at J, with 14 bases between the two ends. This CDR3 has 15 amino acids.